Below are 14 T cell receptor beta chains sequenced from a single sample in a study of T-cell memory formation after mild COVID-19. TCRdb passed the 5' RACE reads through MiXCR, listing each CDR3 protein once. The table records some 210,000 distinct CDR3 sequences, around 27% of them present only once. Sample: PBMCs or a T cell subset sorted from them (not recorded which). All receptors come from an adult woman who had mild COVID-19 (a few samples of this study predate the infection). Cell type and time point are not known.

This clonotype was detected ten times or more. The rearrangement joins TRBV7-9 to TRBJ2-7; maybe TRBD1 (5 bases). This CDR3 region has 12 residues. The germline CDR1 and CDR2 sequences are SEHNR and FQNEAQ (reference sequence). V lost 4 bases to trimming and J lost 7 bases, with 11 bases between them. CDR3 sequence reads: CASSSRVNEQYF. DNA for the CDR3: TGTGCCAGCAGCTCCAGGGTTAATGAGCAGTACTTC.

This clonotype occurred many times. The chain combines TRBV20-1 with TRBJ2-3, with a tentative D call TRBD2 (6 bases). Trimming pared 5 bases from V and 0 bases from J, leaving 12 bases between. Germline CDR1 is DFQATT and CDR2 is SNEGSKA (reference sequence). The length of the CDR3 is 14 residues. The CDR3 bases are TGCAGTGCTGGGTCGGGGGATAGCACAGATACGCAGTATTTT. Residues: CSAGSGDSTDTQYF.

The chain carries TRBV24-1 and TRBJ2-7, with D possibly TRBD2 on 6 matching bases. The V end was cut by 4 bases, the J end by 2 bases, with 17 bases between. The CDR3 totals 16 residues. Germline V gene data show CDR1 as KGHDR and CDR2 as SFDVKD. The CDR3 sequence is CATSDSGGKEAYEQYF. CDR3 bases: TGTGCCACCAGTGACTCAGGAGGGAAGGAGGCCTACGAGCAGTACTTC.

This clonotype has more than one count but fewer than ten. CDR3 nucleotides: TGTGCCATCAGTCAAGGGATGAGCACAGATACGCAGTATTTT. This codes for CAISQGMSTDTQYF. The chain links TRBV10-3 to TRBJ2-3; D is ambiguous. Deletions cut 5 bases from V and 0 bases from J, with 9 bases between. Germline assignment: CDR1 ENHRY and CDR2 SYGVKD. The length of the CDR3 is 14 residues.

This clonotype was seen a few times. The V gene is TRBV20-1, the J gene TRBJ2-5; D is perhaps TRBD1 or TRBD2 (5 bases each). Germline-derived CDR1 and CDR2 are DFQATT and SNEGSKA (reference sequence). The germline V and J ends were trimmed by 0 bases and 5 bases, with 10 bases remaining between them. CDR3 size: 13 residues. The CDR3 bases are TGCAGTGCTAGAGATGGGGGAAAGGAGACCCAGTACTTC. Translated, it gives CSARDGGKETQYF.

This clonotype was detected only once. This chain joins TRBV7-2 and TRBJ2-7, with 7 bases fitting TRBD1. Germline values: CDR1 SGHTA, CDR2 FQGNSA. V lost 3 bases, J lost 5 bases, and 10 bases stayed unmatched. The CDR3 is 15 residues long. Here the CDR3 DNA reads TGTGCCAGCAGCTTGACAGGGCCCCGTTGGGACGAGCAGTACTTC. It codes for CASSLTGPRWDEQYF. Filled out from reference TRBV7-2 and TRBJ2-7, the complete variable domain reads GAGVSQSPSNKVTEKGKDVELRCDPISGHTALYWYRQSLGQGLEFLIYFQGNSAPDKSGLPSDRFSAERTGGSVSTLTIQRTQQEDSAVYLCASSLTGPRWDEQYFGPGTRLTVT.

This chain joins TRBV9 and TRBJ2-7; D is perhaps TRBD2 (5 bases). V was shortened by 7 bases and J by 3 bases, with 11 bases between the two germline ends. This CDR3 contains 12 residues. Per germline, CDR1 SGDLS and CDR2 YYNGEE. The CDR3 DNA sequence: TGTGCCAGCTCATCGAGGGACTACGAGCAGTACTTC. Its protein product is CASSSRDYEQYF.

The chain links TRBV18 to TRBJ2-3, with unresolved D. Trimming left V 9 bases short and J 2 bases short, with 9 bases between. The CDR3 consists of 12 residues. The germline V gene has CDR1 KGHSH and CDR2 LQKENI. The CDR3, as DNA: TGTGCCAGTCGCCGACCCACAGATACGCAGTATTTT. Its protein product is CASRRPTDTQYF.

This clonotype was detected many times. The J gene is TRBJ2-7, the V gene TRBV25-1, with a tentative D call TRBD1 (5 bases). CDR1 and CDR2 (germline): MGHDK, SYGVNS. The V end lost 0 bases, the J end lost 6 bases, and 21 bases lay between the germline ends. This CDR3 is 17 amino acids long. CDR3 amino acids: CASSEYLTAQGFTEQYF. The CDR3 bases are TGTGCCAGCAGTGAATATTTGACAGCCCAGGGATTTACCGAGCAGTACTTC.

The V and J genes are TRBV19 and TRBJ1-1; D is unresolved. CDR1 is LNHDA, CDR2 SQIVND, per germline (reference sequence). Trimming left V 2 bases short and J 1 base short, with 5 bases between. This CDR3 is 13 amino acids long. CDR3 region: CASSIRQNTEAFF. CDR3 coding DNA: TGTGCCAGTAGTATAAGACAGAACACTGAAGCTTTCTTT.

Here the CDR3 reads CASSWGTVAAYETQYF. The CDR3 coding sequence is TGTGCCAGCAGCTGGGGGACGGTAGCGGCGTACGAGACCCAGTACTTC. The chain has TRBV7-2 and TRBJ2-5, with D perhaps TRBD2 (6 bases). CDR3 length: 16 amino acids. V gave up 4 bases and J gave up 5 bases, with 20 bases separating them. The V gene's germline CDR1 is SGHTA and CDR2 FQGNSA.

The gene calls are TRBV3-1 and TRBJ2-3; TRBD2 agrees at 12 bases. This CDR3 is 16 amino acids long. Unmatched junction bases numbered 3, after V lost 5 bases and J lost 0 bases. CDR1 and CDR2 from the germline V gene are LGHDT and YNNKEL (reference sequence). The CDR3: CASSTTSGGSTDTQYF. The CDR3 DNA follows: TGTGCCAGCAGCACGACTAGCGGGGGAAGCACAGATACGCAGTATTTT.

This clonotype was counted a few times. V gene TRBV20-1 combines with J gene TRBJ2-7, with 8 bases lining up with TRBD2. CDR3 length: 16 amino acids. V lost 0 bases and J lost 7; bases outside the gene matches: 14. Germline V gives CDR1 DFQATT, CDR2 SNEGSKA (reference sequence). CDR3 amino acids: CSARDPRGGMSREQYF. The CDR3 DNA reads TGCAGTGCTAGAGATCCCCGGGGGGGGATGAGTCGGGAGCAGTACTTC.

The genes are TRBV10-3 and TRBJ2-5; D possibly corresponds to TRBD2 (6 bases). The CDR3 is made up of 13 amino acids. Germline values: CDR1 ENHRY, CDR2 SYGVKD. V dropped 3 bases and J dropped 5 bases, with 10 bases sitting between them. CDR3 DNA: TGTGCCATCAGTGAAGGCGGGGCGGAGACCCAGTACTTC. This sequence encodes CAISEGGAETQYF.